This passage covers 13 T cell receptor beta chains from one sample sequenced in a study of cytomegalovirus exposure and HLA in healthy donors. The PCR employed 60 Vbeta primers together with 13 Jbeta primers. Some clones are missing from TCRdb's copy, which holds only in-frame ones; the method was immunoSEQ multiplex PCR. The sample shows 190,000 or so clones, 79% of them seen only once. Source material: PBMCs. The receptors originated from a girl under 18 in good health and CMV-seropositive.

The V call is TRBV27, the J call TRBJ2-6; 12 bases match TRBD1. The CDR3 has 15 amino acids. Trimming cost V 6 bases and J 13 bases; bases outside gene matches: 10. Germline V gives CDR1 MNHEY, CDR2 SMNVEV (reference sequence). CDR3 in DNA: TGTGCCAGCAGCTACTCCGGGACAGGGGGCCAAGTCCTGACTTTC. Translating it yields CASSYSGTGGQVLTF.

This clone was counted only a few times. The chain combines TRBV29-1 with TRBJ1-1, with D maybe TRBD1 (5 bases). The CDR3 sequence is 12 residues long. Between the trimmed V and J ends, which lost 4 bases and 3 bases, there was a span of 9 bases. Germline loops: CDR1 SQVTM, CDR2 ANQGSEA. The CDR3 sequence: CSVGLQDTEAFF. The DNA of the CDR3 is TGCAGCGTTGGGTTACAGGACACTGAAGCTTTCTTT.

J is TRBJ1-1 and V is TRBV27, with 12 nucleotides matching TRBD1. J lost 4 bases, V lost 6 bases, and 12 bases had no gene match. The germline CDR1 and CDR2 sequences are MNHEY and SMNVEV (reference sequence). This CDR3 region has 17 residues. CDR3: CASSTYPPGQGATEAFF. The DNA of the CDR3 is TGTGCCAGCAGCACTTACCCCCCGGGACAGGGGGCCACTGAAGCTTTCTTT.

This clone was seen more than once but under ten times. The chain employs TRBV7-9 and TRBJ2-1, with D hard to call. CDR3 length: 13 amino acids. V lost 5 bases and J lost 12, with 17 bases in between. Germline CDR1 SEHNR, CDR2 FQNEAQ (reference sequence). CDR3 coding DNA: TGTGCCAGCAGCACCCCGACTCACGTCAGGCAGTTCTTC. As protein: CASSTPTHVRQFF.

The chain recombines TRBV6-5 with TRBJ2-3; no definite D call. The CDR3 length is 14 residues. Germline lookup yields CDR1 MNHEY and CDR2 SVGAGI. V was shortened by 0 bases and J by 0 bases, with 4 bases between the two germline ends. The CDR3 DNA follows: TGTGCCAGCAGTTACTCCCGTAGCACAGATACGCAGTATTTT. Its translation: CASSYSRSTDTQYF.

The chain employs TRBV6-5 and TRBJ2-6; the D is unclear. Per the germline V gene, CDR1 is MNHEY and CDR2 is SVGAGI. The CDR3 totals 13 residues. V was shortened by 6 bases and J by 0 bases, with 3 bases between the two germline ends. The CDR3 sequence: CASSNSGANVLTF. The CDR3 nucleotides are TGTGCCAGCAGCAACTCTGGGGCCAACGTCCTGACTTTC.

This clone was observed many times. CDR3 DNA sequence: TGTGCCAGCAGTGAAGTAGGGGCAGGGGACTCACCCCTCCACTTT. It specifies CASSEVGAGDSPLHF. This chain joins TRBV6-1 and TRBJ1-6, with a possible D match to TRBD1 (6 bases). The CDR3 extends over 15 amino acids. The germline gives CDR1 MNHNS, CDR2 SASEGT. The V end lost 1 base, the J end lost 10 bases, and 14 bases lay between the germline ends.

This clone has only a few counts. The chain has TRBV19 and TRBJ1-2, with 7 nucleotides matching TRBD1. Per germline, CDR1 LNHDA and CDR2 SQIVND (reference sequence). With 2 bases clipped from V and 5 bases from J, the junction kept 5 bases outside the gene matches. The CDR3 extends over 14 amino acids. The CDR3 loop is CASSIQGGGYGYTF. The CDR3 bases are TGTGCCAGTAGTATACAGGGGGGCGGTTATGGCTACACCTTC. Full variable domain (remainder filled in from reference TRBV19 and TRBJ1-2): DGGITQSPKYLFRKEGQNVTLSCEQNLNHDAMYWYRQDPGQGLRLIYYSQIVNDFQKGDIAEGYSVSREKKESFPLTVTSAQKNPTAFYLCASSIQGGGYGYTFGSGTRLTVV.

The genes are TRBV5-1 and TRBJ2-1; 8 bases match TRBD2. CDR3 size: 16 residues. Germline assignment: CDR1 SGHRS and CDR2 YFSETQ. Germline trimming cut 2 bases from V and 7 bases from J; bases unmatched to any gene: 11. The CDR3 sequence is CASSFGGGPPVNEQFF. CDR3 DNA: TGCGCCAGCAGCTTCGGGGGGGGCCCACCAGTTAATGAGCAGTTCTTC.

CDR3 sequence: CASSLDSGQPQHF. The CDR3 DNA follows: TGTGCCAGCAGTTTGGATTCAGGGCAGCCCCAGCATTTT. J is TRBJ1-5 and V is TRBV9; a possible D gene is TRBD1 (5 bases). Germline CDR1 SGDLS, CDR2 YYNGEE. The CDR3 has 13 amino acids. The V end lost 5 bases, the J end lost 7 bases, and 13 bases lay between the germline ends.

The table lists this clone with a few counts. This chain uses TRBV29-1 with TRBJ2-2, with D possibly matching TRBD2 (6 bases). Germline CDR1 reads SQVTM; CDR2 reads ANQGSEA. V lost 2 bases to trimming and J lost 0 bases, with 10 bases between them. This CDR3 is 15 amino acids long. As DNA, the CDR3 is TGCAGCGTTGAACTGGGGGAGGCGAACACCGGGGAGCTGTTTTTT. Its protein is CSVELGEANTGELFF.

This chain uses TRBV6-5 with TRBJ2-7; 7 nucleotides align to TRBD2. V lost 0 bases, J lost 2 bases, and 4 bases stayed unmatched. The CDR3 has 15 amino acids. Germline V gene lookup returns CDR1 MNHEY and CDR2 SVGAGI. CDR3: CASSYSGGGPYEQYF. As DNA, the CDR3 is TGTGCCAGCAGTTACTCGGGGGGGGGACCCTACGAGCAGTACTTC.

The rearrangement uses TRBV7-9 and TRBJ1-5; D unresolved. Trimming shortened V by 2 bases and J by 0 bases, and 5 bases separated the two germline ends. The CDR3 contains 14 residues. CDR1 is SEHNR and CDR2 is FQNEAQ in the germline V gene (reference sequence). Written as DNA, the CDR3 is TGTGCCAGCAGCTTAAGCCTTAGCAATCAGCCCCAGCATTTT. It codes for CASSLSLSNQPQHF.